This TCR beta chain came from a study of shared clonotypes between healthy human individuals. Only in-frame clones appear in the TCRdb table, and some are missing; sequencing was by immunoSEQ multiplex PCR. The sample consists of about 2.4 million clones, approximately 94% of them appearing once. V lost 4 bases and J 0 bases, leaving 13 bases between the germline ends. CDR3 length equals 15 residues. Germline values: CDR1 SGHTA, CDR2 FQGNSA. Points from the study as a whole: Enrolling few donors narrowed the genetic and exposure-history diversity that was represented.

With regard to this clone: The antigen remains unidentified.

The clonotype comes from a man younger than 35 in good health. Some clones in this sample may be carry-over from other donors' samples. The sequenced sample consisted of naive CD4+ T cells from PBMCs. Subset reported: CD45RA+ positively selected. V and J are TRBV7-2 and TRBJ2-7, with unresolved D. CDR3 sequence: CASSSRVRSSYEQYF. In DNA, the CDR3 is TGTGCCAGCAGCTCGCGCGTCAGGAGCTCCTACGAGCAGTACTTC.